The 25 T cell receptor beta chains reported below all come from one sample, sequenced in a study of T cells in Graves' hyperthyroidism and ophthalmopathy. TCR beta CDR3 regions were amplified from RNA. TCR CDR3 underwent first-round RT-PCR with the HTBI primer set. TCRdb ran MiXCR on the multiplex PCR reads and lists one entry per CDR3 protein. The profile shows 450,000 to 700,000 distinct CDR3 sequences, around 42% of them singletons. The sample consisted of peripheral blood or thyroid tissue (not recorded which). The receptors come from an adult woman with Graves' disease, either hyperthyroidism or ophthalmopathy (not recorded which).

This clonotype was counted once. This chain links TRBV24-1 with TRBJ1-5; D might be TRBD1 (5 bases). V was clipped by 8 bases and J by 3 bases, with 13 bases between them. The germline V gene has CDR1 KGHDR and CDR2 SFDVKD. This CDR3 has 14 amino acids. In nucleotides, the CDR3 is TGTGCCACCACCCGGGACCGTACCAATCAGCCCCAGCATTTT. Protein product: CATTRDRTNQPQHF.

CDR3 region: CASSPQGFNQPQHF. The CDR3 nucleotides are TGTGCCAGCAGCCCCCAGGGATTCAATCAGCCCCAGCATTTT. J is TRBJ1-5 and V is TRBV7-8; TRBD1 is a possible D gene (5 bases). Germline V lookup: CDR1 SGHVS, CDR2 FQNEAQ. Trimming removed 5 bases from V and 3 bases from J, with 11 bases in between. CDR3 length: 14 amino acids.

This clonotype has only a few counts. V and J are TRBV28 and TRBJ1-2; 7 positions match TRBD1. CDR3 length equals 13 residues. Germline loops: CDR1 MDHEN, CDR2 SYDVKM. V lost 2 bases and J lost 8; bases outside the gene matches: 5. CDR3 loop: CASSLNQGDGYTF. For the CDR3, the DNA is TGTGCCAGCAGTTTAAATCAGGGGGACGGCTACACCTTC.

The gene calls are TRBV15 and TRBJ1-5; TRBD1 is a possible D gene (6 bases). This CDR3 contains 15 residues. Germline lookup yields CDR1 LNHNV and CDR2 YYDKDF (reference sequence). The V and J ends lost 3 bases and 3 bases respectively, with 12 bases between them. The CDR3 DNA sequence: TGTGCCACCAGCAGCCCTGGGACAAACAATCAGCCCCAGCATTTT. This codes for CATSSPGTNNQPQHF. The variable domain in full, with the rest retrieved from reference TRBV15 and TRBJ1-5, is DAMVIQNPRYQVTQFGKPVTLSCSQTLNHNVMYWYQQKSSQAPKLLFHYYDKDFNNEADTPDNFQSRRPNTSFCFLDIRSPGLGDTAMYLCATSSPGTNNQPQHFGDGTRLSIL.

This clonotype was counted at least ten times. The chain uses TRBV10-3 and TRBJ2-7; TRBD1 might be the D (6 bases). The length of the CDR3 is 15 residues. Trimming took off 10 bases at V and 5 bases at J, with 24 bases between the two ends. Germline V gives CDR1 ENHRY, CDR2 SYGVKD. CDR3 in DNA: TGTGCCACCCAGGGGCTAGGGACACCGAACCACGAGCAGTACTTC. Protein product: CATQGLGTPNHEQYF.

The sample holds a few counts of this clonotype. The chain links TRBV28 to TRBJ1-5; no firm D call. The CDR3 loop spans 12 amino acids. The germline gives CDR1 MDHEN, CDR2 SYDVKM. V gave up 6 bases and J gave up 0 bases, with 3 bases separating them. CDR3 region: CASRSSNQPQHF. As DNA, the CDR3 is TGTGCCAGCAGGAGTAGCAATCAGCCCCAGCATTTT.

Ten or more counts support this clonotype. V gene TRBV7-2 combines with J gene TRBJ1-1, with 8 bases matching TRBD1. V trimming: 5 bases; J trimming: 0 bases; junction bases outside the gene matches: 8. Germline V lookup: CDR1 SGHTA, CDR2 FQGNSA. This CDR3 has 16 amino acids. The CDR3 region has the DNA TGTGCCAGCAGCCTCTATTGGACAGGGATGAACACTGAAGCTTTCTTT. This translates into CASSLYWTGMNTEAFF.

The rearrangement joins TRBV5-1 to TRBJ1-5; D ambiguous. The germline V gene has CDR1 SGHRS and CDR2 YFSETQ. V was pared by 0 bases and J by 14 bases, with 18 bases between. This CDR3 contains 14 residues. This CDR3 reads CASSLEAGSGYEHF. The CDR3, as DNA: TGCGCCAGCAGCTTGGAGGCGGGCTCCGGCTACGAGCATTTT. Full variable domain (rest looked up from reference TRBV5-1 and TRBJ1-5): KAGVTQTPRYLIKTRGQQVTLSCSPISGHRSVSWYQQTPGQGLQFLFEYFSETQRNKGNFPGRFSGRQFSNSRSEMNVSTLELGDSALYLCASSLEAGSGYEHFGDGTRLSIL.

The rearrangement joins TRBV7-3 to TRBJ1-2; 11 positions match TRBD1. Per germline, CDR1 SGHTA and CDR2 FQGTGA. The CDR3 length is 15 residues. J gave up 5 bases and V 5 bases, and 7 bases lay outside the gene matches. The CDR3 sequence is CASSLQGDRGYGYTF. In DNA, the CDR3 is TGTGCCAGCAGCCTCCAGGGGGACAGGGGGTATGGCTACACCTTC.

The chain links TRBV24-1 to TRBJ1-5; D not certain. The CDR3 is made up of 14 amino acids. Looked up from germline, CDR1 is KGHDR and CDR2 is SFDVKD. Trimming cost V 11 bases and J 0 bases, with 13 bases left between them. The CDR3 spells CAIGFRNSNQPQHF. DNA for the CDR3: TGTGCCATCGGGTTTCGGAATAGCAATCAGCCCCAGCATTTT.

This clonotype appeared a few times. The chain joins TRBV9 to TRBJ2-3; 7 bases line up with TRBD2. CDR1 SGDLS and CDR2 YYNGEE come from the germline V gene. The CDR3 length is 15 residues. J gave up 2 bases and V 2 bases, and 5 bases lay outside the gene matches. The CDR3 bases are TGTGCCAGCAGCGTCAGCGGGGAGATCACAGATACGCAGTATTTT. This codes for CASSVSGEITDTQYF.

This clonotype was picked up one time. The CDR3 region has the DNA TGTGCCATCAGTGAGGATGGCTACACCTTCTCTGGGGCCAACGTCCTGACTTTC. Translating it yields CAISEDGYTFSGANVLTF. The gene calls are TRBV10-3 and TRBJ2-6; D remains unclear. V was clipped by 2 bases and J by 0 bases, with 14 bases between them. CDR3 length: 18 amino acids. The germline gives CDR1 ENHRY, CDR2 SYGVKD.

This chain links TRBV7-3 with TRBJ2-5; 8 bases are a match to TRBD1. The germline gives CDR1 SGHTA, CDR2 FQGTGA. The CDR3 spans 13 residues. Trimming at V came to 2 bases and at J to 14 bases, leaving 10 bases not matched to a gene. The chain's CDR3 is CASSLLGRGPRYF. Written as DNA, the CDR3 is TGTGCCAGCAGCTTATTGGGCAGGGGGCCACGTTACTTC.

The chain has TRBV10-3 and TRBJ1-4, with D unclear. The CDR3 sequence is 14 residues long. V was clipped by 10 bases and J by 1 base, with 13 bases between them. From germline, CDR1 is ENHRY and CDR2 SYGVKD. The CDR3 DNA is TGTGCCACCGGTCTTGTCGGAACTAATGAAAAACTGTTTTTT. This codes for CATGLVGTNEKLFF.

The chain combines TRBV7-9 with TRBJ1-5; 8 bases line up with TRBD1. The trim removed 4 bases at V and 1 base at J, leaving 9 bases unmatched. The CDR3 has 17 residues. CDR1 and CDR2 from the germline V gene are SEHNR and FQNEAQ (reference sequence). The CDR3 loop is CASSSARQGRSNQPQHF. CDR3 in DNA: TGTGCCAGCAGCTCCGCCAGACAGGGGCGAAGCAATCAGCCCCAGCATTTT.

This chain uses TRBV19 with TRBJ1-5; 11 bases align to TRBD1. Germline CDR1 reads LNHDA; CDR2 reads SQIVND (reference sequence). The CDR3 totals 12 residues. V gave up 7 bases and J gave up 14 bases; unmatched junction bases: 7. For the CDR3, the DNA is TGTGCCAGTATGGGACAGGGGGAAGCCGAGCATTTT. It codes for CASMGQGEAEHF.

This chain links TRBV7-9 with TRBJ1-3; 9 bases map to TRBD1. This CDR3 has 14 amino acids. CDR1 is SEHNR and CDR2 is FQNEAQ in the germline V gene (reference sequence). J gave up 1 base and V 7 bases, and 2 bases lay outside the gene matches. The CDR3 DNA sequence: TGTGCCAGCATGGGACAGGGATCTGGAAACACCATATATTTT. It codes for CASMGQGSGNTIYF.

This rearrangement joins TRBV20-1 to TRBJ2-5; 11 nucleotides line up with TRBD2. Germline V gene sequence: CDR1 DFQATT, CDR2 SNEGSKA (reference sequence). This CDR3 is built from 16 residues. V shed 3 bases and J 4 bases; nucleotides not matched to a gene: 10. CDR3 DNA sequence: TGCAGTGCTAGGGCACTACTAGCGGGGGTACGAGAGACCCAGTACTTC. Its translation is CSARALLAGVRETQYF.

For this clonotype: One base away lies a much larger clone, so this may be a sequencing read error. The chain joins TRBV7-9 to TRBJ1-6, with TRBD1 identical over 7 bases. CDR3 length: 18 amino acids. CDR1 and CDR2 (germline): SEHNR, FQNEAQ (reference sequence). The J segment lost 9 bases and the V segment lost 8 bases, leaving 22 bases of the junction unmatched. The chain's CDR3 is CASGYSQPGTERGSPLHF. Written as DNA, the CDR3 is TGTGCCAGCGGTTACTCTCAACCCGGGACAGAACGGGGTTCACCCCTCCACTTT.

This chain uses TRBV25-1 with TRBJ1-4, with unresolved D. Germline assignment: CDR1 MGHDK and CDR2 SYGVNS. The CDR3 length is 11 residues. CDR3 region: CAGQGSEKLFF. CDR3 bases: TGTGCTGGGCAAGGAAGTGAAAAACTGTTTTTT.

As to this clonotype: A clone one base away is much larger, so this may be a read error. The chain combines TRBV20-1 with TRBJ1-5, with unresolved D. Looked up from germline, CDR1 is DFQATT and CDR2 is SNEGSKA (reference sequence). The CDR3 is 13 residues long. The CDR3 DNA is TGCAGTGCCGGAACCTATAGCAATCAGCTCCAGCATTTT. Protein: CSAGTYSNQLQHF.

This clonotype was counted many times. The rearrangement uses TRBV19 and TRBJ1-1; TRBD1 matches 8 bases. Germline V gene data show CDR1 as LNHDA and CDR2 as SQIVND (reference sequence). The V segment lost 7 bases and the J segment 8 bases; nucleotides outside the gene matches: 12. This CDR3 comprises 14 residues. The CDR3 bases are TGTGCCAGTATAGGGACAGGATCTGGAGGGGAAGCTTTCTTT. Encoded protein: CASIGTGSGGEAFF.

The table lists this clonotype with a few counts. This sequence joins TRBV5-1 and TRBJ1-5; D may be TRBD1 (6 bases). This CDR3 has 15 amino acids. The germline V and J ends were trimmed by 4 bases and 4 bases, with 15 bases remaining between them. Germline V gene data show CDR1 as SGHRS and CDR2 as YFSETQ. The CDR3 here is CASSPGAEENQPQHF. CDR3 sequence (DNA): TGCGCCAGCAGCCCGGGGGCAGAAGAAAATCAGCCCCAGCATTTT.

This chain uses TRBV2 with TRBJ1-1; the D is unclear. Germline V gives CDR1 SNHLY, CDR2 FYNNEI. The V and J ends lost 8 bases and 0 bases respectively, with 4 bases between them. This CDR3 spans 11 amino acids. This CDR3 is CASQVNTEAFF. Written as DNA, the CDR3 is TGTGCCAGCCAAGTGAACACTGAAGCTTTCTTT. The full variable domain, with the rest looked up from reference TRBV2 and TRBJ1-1, is EPEVTQTPSHQVTQMGQEVILRCVPISNHLYFYWYRQILGQKVEFLVSFYNNEISEKSEIFDDQFSVERPDGSNFTLKIRSTKLEDSAMYFCASQVNTEAFFGQGTRLTVV.

This clonotype appeared many times. The chain employs TRBV7-3 and TRBJ2-2, with D perhaps given as TRBD1 or TRBD2 (5 bases each). This CDR3 is 15 amino acids long. The germline V gene encodes CDR1 SGHTA and CDR2 FQGTGA. V was pared by 8 bases and J by 6 bases, with 19 bases between. CDR3 sequence reads: CASASWGRGAGELFF. In nucleotides, the CDR3 is TGTGCCAGCGCCTCTTGGGGACGTGGTGCCGGGGAGCTGTTTTTT.